This T cell receptor (beta chain) came from a study of tumor-infiltrating lymphocytes in primary liver carcinoma. Study findings and constraints: It was in tumors, not blood, that the top-250-clone fraction was significantly higher (p = 0.039). Reduced overlap was seen in tumor-adjacent and tumor-blood pairs versus tumor region pairs.

Worth noting for this clonotype: Its antigen is still unknown. An end of the junction does not agree with germline; a read error may underlie this.

The CDR3 totals 14 residues. From unsorted bulk tissue weighing roughly 17-34 mg, DNA and RNA were co-extracted. Chronic HBV infection, which was untreated, was present in the patients. From around 530 ng of total RNA, TCR beta-specific cDNA was reverse-transcribed using a constant-region primer. Libraries of TCR beta came from three nested multiplex PCR rounds with slightly modified ARM-PCR. Running around 9 cycles apiece, the first two PCR rounds relied on TRBV1-TRBV30 forward primers together with a C-beta reverse primer. TCRdb re-derived calls from the multiplex PCR reads in MiXCR, one entry per CDR3 protein. The table records about 26,000 distinct CDR3 sequences, around 79% of them present only once.

The receptor's source is a middle-aged man with primary liver carcinoma and hepatitis B virus infection. The sequencing input was liver tumor tissue from sampling region 3. The sample's subset: tumor region T3, left-lateral pole. The chain links TRBV12-3 or TRBV12-4 to TRBJ1-6; D not resolved. The CDR3 region has the DNA TGTGTCAGCAGTCCAACAGTGGGAAATTCACCCCTCCACTTT. Translation gives CVSSPTVGNSPLHF.